This T cell receptor beta chain emerged from a study of shared clonotypes between healthy human individuals. Produced via immunoSEQ multiplex PCR; TCRdb's table is partial and in-frame only. The sample shows roughly 600,000 clones, 98% of them seen only once. Trimming removed 1 base from V and 0 bases from J, with 11 bases in between. The CDR3 length is 15 residues. CDR1 is SGDLS and CDR2 is YYNGEE in the germline V gene. Naive CD8 cells lacked CD45RO, underwent positive selection for CCR7 and left out terminally differentiated effector memory CD45RA+ cells. The receptor's source is a man aged 25 to 40 in good health. The rearrangement joins TRBV9 to TRBJ2-7; TRBD2 is a possible D gene (6 bases). The material sequenced was naive CD8+ T cells sorted from blood. CDR3 nucleotide sequence: TGTGCCAGCAGCGTAAGGAGCGGGTCCTCCTACGAGCAGTACTTC. Protein product: CASSVRSGSSYEQYF.